The 13 T cell receptor beta chains below all came from one sample that was sequenced in a study of shared clonotypes between healthy human individuals. Libraries were prepared by immunoSEQ multiplex PCR; TCRdb keeps only in-frame clonotypes and omits some of them. The sample lists 550,000 to 700,000 clones, 73% seen once, with more than 1.5% in the top ten. The material sequenced was memory CD4+ T cells sorted from blood. Specified subset: CD45RA-negative fraction. Every receptor here comes from a woman aged 25 to 39 in good health.

The CDR3 is CASSGLAGAQETQYF. The CDR3 region has the DNA TGTGCCAGCAGTGGACTAGCGGGAGCGCAAGAGACCCAGTACTTC. The rearrangement links TRBV2 to TRBJ2-5; 12 nucleotides agree with TRBD2. Germline V gene data show CDR1 as SNHLY and CDR2 as FYNNEI. This CDR3 has 15 residues. J was trimmed by 2 bases and V by 4 bases; bases with no gene match: 2.

The chain carries TRBV18 and TRBJ1-4; D not resolved. V shed 1 base and J shed 5 bases, with 11 bases lying between them. Germline V gene data show CDR1 as KGHSH and CDR2 as LQKENI. This CDR3 contains 15 residues. The CDR3 DNA reads TGTGCCAGCTCACCACGGTCCGAGCTCAATGAAAAACTGTTTTTT. It yields the protein CASSPRSELNEKLFF.

CDR3 in amino acids: CASTRGDRVNTEAFF. As DNA, the CDR3 is TGTGCCAGCACCCGAGGAGACAGGGTGAACACTGAAGCTTTCTTT. The rearrangement links TRBV6-5 to TRBJ1-1; 7 bases are a match to TRBD1. Looked up from germline, CDR1 is MNHEY and CDR2 is SVGAGI. J lost 0 bases, V lost 7 bases, and 8 bases had no gene match. This CDR3 has 15 amino acids.

This clone was seen only a few times. Other DNA sequences from this sample encode an identical CDR3 as well. The chain has TRBV7-2 and TRBJ2-1; a possible D gene is TRBD2 (6 bases). The CDR3 sequence is 13 residues long. Germline V CDR1 and CDR2: SGHTA, FQGNSA. Trimming removed 5 bases from V and 5 bases from J, with 10 bases in between. The CDR3 bases are TGTGCCAGCAGCACACAGCGGGACAATGAGCAGTTCTTC. It is translated as CASSTQRDNEQFF.

The gene calls are TRBV11-2 and TRBJ2-3, with a possible D match to TRBD1 (5 bases). The CDR3 spans 14 residues. With 5 bases removed from V and 2 bases from J, the gap between germline ends came to 11 bases. Germline-derived CDR1 and CDR2 are SGHAT and FQNNGV. The DNA for the CDR3 is TGTGCCAGCAGCCCTAGACAGATCACAGATACGCAGTATTTT. Amino acid sequence: CASSPRQITDTQYF.

The chain uses TRBV6-5 and TRBJ2-1; 7 nucleotides agree with TRBD1. Germline CDR1 MNHEY, CDR2 SVGAGI. CDR3 length: 12 residues. V shed 6 bases and J 6 bases; nucleotides not matched to a gene: 2. Here the CDR3 reads CASRTGSNEQFF. The CDR3 DNA reads TGTGCCAGCAGGACAGGGTCCAATGAGCAGTTCTTC.

The chain employs TRBV11-2 and TRBJ1-3, with D unclear. CDR1 is SGHAT and CDR2 is FQNNGV in the germline V gene. This CDR3 has 12 residues. V lost 0 bases and J 5 bases, leaving 2 bases between the germline ends. In DNA form, the CDR3 reads TGTGCCAGCAGCTTAGAGCGAAACACCATATATTTT. This translates into CASSLERNTIYF.

With regard to this clone: A read error may be the cause here, since a much bigger clone is one base away. The same CDR3 is also encoded by other DNA sequences in this sample. V and J are TRBV7-2 and TRBJ2-7; D remains ambiguous. V was cut by 0 bases and J by 3 bases, with 6 bases left in between. This CDR3 is built from 13 residues. Germline assignment: CDR1 SGHTA and CDR2 FQGNSA. The CDR3 region is CASSLAGGYEQYF. The CDR3 region has the DNA TGTGCCAGCAGCTTAGCGGGTGGCTACGAGCAGTACTTC.

To note about this clone: This could be a read error, since a much larger clone is one nucleotide away. Within the sample, other DNA sequences also encode this same CDR3. The chain uses TRBV2 and TRBJ2-7; D gene unclear. This CDR3 has 12 residues. Per the germline V gene, CDR1 is SNHLY and CDR2 is FYNNEI. V was shortened by 4 bases and J by 0 bases, with 4 bases between the two germline ends. The CDR3 nucleotides are TGTGCCAGCAGTGTGAGCTCCTACGAGCAGTACTTC. Translating gives CASSVSSYEQYF.

The CDR3 protein is CASSGGQTNTGELFF. In nucleotides, the CDR3 is TGTGCCAGCAGTGGAGGACAGACGAACACCGGGGAGCTGTTTTTT. The chain links TRBV6-1 to TRBJ2-2; a possible D gene is TRBD1 (6 bases). The germline CDR1 and CDR2 sequences are MNHNS and SASEGT. This CDR3 spans 15 amino acids. V was cut by 4 bases and J by 0 bases, with 9 bases left in between.

V and J are TRBV2 and TRBJ2-1; maybe TRBD2 (5 bases). The CDR3 runs 20 residues. Per the germline V gene, CDR1 is SNHLY and CDR2 is FYNNEI. V was cut by 4 bases and J by 5 bases, with 30 bases left in between. This chain's CDR3 is CASSVRRTGLFGMGNNEQFF. The CDR3 DNA is TGTGCCAGCAGTGTGAGAAGAACCGGACTGTTTGGGATGGGGAACAATGAGCAGTTCTTC.

This clone was seen just once. The V gene is TRBV7-2, the J gene TRBJ2-7; maybe TRBD1 (5 bases). This CDR3 spans 13 amino acids. The germline V gene has CDR1 SGHTA and CDR2 FQGNSA. V was clipped by 4 bases and J by 3 bases, with 10 bases between them. The CDR3 region has the DNA TGTGCCAGCAGCTCACCGCAGGGCTACGAGCAGTACTTC. Amino acids: CASSSPQGYEQYF. The full variable domain, rest sourced from reference TRBV7-2 and TRBJ2-7, is GAGVSQSPSNKVTEKGKDVELRCDPISGHTALYWYRQSLGQGLEFLIYFQGNSAPDKSGLPSDRFSAERTGGSVSTLTIQRTQQEDSAVYLCASSSPQGYEQYFGPGTRLTVT.

This clone was picked up a small number of times. The sample carries other DNA sequences with the same CDR3. This chain links TRBV28 with TRBJ1-2, with TRBD1 as a possible D gene (5 bases). Per the germline V gene, CDR1 is MDHEN and CDR2 is SYDVKM. The CDR3 length is 15 residues. V dropped 6 bases and J dropped 0 bases, with 14 bases sitting between them. The CDR3 DNA sequence: TGTGCCAGCAGCCCGGGTACAGGAGCTAACTATGGCTACACCTTC. This encodes CASSPGTGANYGYTF.